These 29 T cell receptor beta chains came from one sample sequenced in a study of vaccination and CD4 T cells after COVID-19 (dated by TCRdb to 2021 to 2024). The receptor library was made with PCR. TCRdb names Illumina iSeq 100 as the instrument used. DNA from cultured CD4+ T cells underwent TCR sequencing with the Oncomine TCR Beta short-read assay at the Johns Hopkins FTIC core. TCRdb reprocessed the public reads (quality trimming at Q25 with fastp, clone calling with MiXCR) and kept in-frame beta chains. Here each entry gathers all rows of one CDR3 protein and keeps the most common genes and DNA. This sample lists about 18,000 distinct CDR3 sequences; 40% to 50% were detected once. Under 8.5% of the sample comes from the top ten. Their target antigens are unknown. The treatment or condition label here, explained by the study, means: approximately 9-day PBMC culture with coronavirus spike peptide pools or control peptides (ViraFEST assay).

The input for sequencing was CD4+ T cells from blood, cultured in vitro, taken after SARS-CoV-2 vaccination. All receptors derive from a human donor who had recovered from COVID-19.

The CDR3, as DNA: TGTGCCAGCAGCGGGGACAGGGAGAGCACTGAAGCTTTCTTT. It specifies CASSGDRESTEAFF. This chain links TRBV7-3 with TRBJ1-1; 9 bases line up with TRBD1. The ends lost 5 bases at V and 4 bases at J; junction bases unmatched: 5. CDR3 size: 14 residues. Germline V gene data show CDR1 as SGHTA and CDR2 as FQGTGA.

This clonotype came up a few times. The CDR3 region has the DNA TGTGCCACCAGCAGATGGACAGGGGACAGCTCCTATAATTCACCCCTCCACTTT. It specifies CATSRWTGDSSYNSPLHF. The chain has TRBV15 and TRBJ1-6; 9 bases align to TRBD1. V was clipped by 2 bases and J by 0 bases; unmatched bases: 5. Per the germline V gene, CDR1 is LNHNV and CDR2 is YYDKDF (reference sequence). CDR3 length: 18 amino acids.

The rearrangement links TRBV27 to TRBJ2-7; D may be TRBD1 (7 bases). The CDR3 sequence is 17 residues long. V lost 3 bases and J lost 2, with 20 bases in between. Per germline, CDR1 MNHEY and CDR2 SMNVEV (reference sequence). The CDR3 loop is CASSLDQRGGGPYEQYF. The CDR3 DNA is TGTGCCAGCAGTTTGGATCAACGCGGAGGGGGCCCCTACGAGCAGTACTTC.

The rearrangement links TRBV7-2 to TRBJ2-1; 12 bases map to TRBD1. Germline CDR1 reads SGHTA; CDR2 reads FQGNSA. The CDR3 covers 19 residues. After removal of 4 bases from V and 7 bases from J, the junction contained 17 bases not matched to a gene. The CDR3 is CASSSMGQGAGMPFNEQFF. The CDR3 coding sequence is TGTGCCAGCAGCTCCATGGGACAGGGGGCGGGTATGCCCTTTAATGAGCAGTTCTTC.

In this sample, this clonotype turned up a few times. The V gene is TRBV20-1, the J gene TRBJ1-2, with D unresolved. Germline V gene sequence: CDR1 DFQATT, CDR2 SNEGSKA (reference sequence). V dropped 5 bases and J dropped 1 base, with 5 bases sitting between them. The CDR3 sequence is 11 residues long. The CDR3 loop is CSAFGNYGYTF. The CDR3 DNA reads TGCAGTGCTTTTGGTAACTATGGCTACACCTTC.

This clonotype was counted only a few times. The chain couples TRBV24-1 to TRBJ1-5, with D maybe TRBD1 (6 bases). Per the germline V gene, CDR1 is KGHDR and CDR2 is SFDVKD. The CDR3 spans 18 residues. V was cut by 8 bases and J by 0 bases, with 22 bases left in between. CDR3 in amino acids: CATTERRTDDNSNQPQHF. Written as DNA, the CDR3 is TGTGCCACCACTGAACGCCGGACAGACGATAATAGCAATCAGCCCCAGCATTTT.

The chain employs TRBV7-8 and TRBJ1-1, with TRBD1 matching 8 bases. V lost 5 bases and J lost 0; bases outside the gene matches: 17. Germline-derived CDR1 and CDR2 are SGHVS and FQNEAQ. The CDR3 has 19 residues. The CDR3 is CASSTRPGRGLSLNTEAFF. DNA of the CDR3: TGTGCCAGCAGCACACGACCAGGCAGGGGGCTTTCTCTGAACACTGAAGCTTTCTTT.

V and J are TRBV5-1 and TRBJ1-1, with D perhaps matching TRBD1 (5 bases). The CDR3 has 18 residues. V was pared by 0 bases and J by 0 bases, with 18 bases between. Germline V gives CDR1 SGHRS, CDR2 YFSETQ. Here the CDR3 DNA reads TGCGCCAGCAGCTTGGCCTGGGGGGAAGGGAGCATGAACACTGAAGCTTTCTTT. As protein: CASSLAWGEGSMNTEAFF.

This chain joins TRBV9 and TRBJ1-6, with unresolved D. The V end was cut by 0 bases, the J end by 6 bases, with 7 bases between. The CDR3 contains 14 residues. Germline V gives CDR1 SGDLS, CDR2 YYNGEE. The CDR3 nucleotides are TGTGCCAGCAGCGTAGGCGCAGGTAATTCACCCCTCCACTTT. Residues: CASSVGAGNSPLHF.

This rearrangement joins TRBV6-1 to TRBJ1-2, with unresolved D. The CDR3 is made up of 13 amino acids. Trimming stripped 6 bases from V and 2 bases from J, with 10 bases between. Germline V gene sequence: CDR1 MNHNS, CDR2 SASEGT. The CDR3 DNA sequence: TGTGCCAGCAGCTCCGACGGAAACTATGGCTACACCTTC. It yields the protein CASSSDGNYGYTF.

This chain uses TRBV19 with TRBJ2-5; TRBD2 matches at 8 bases. After removal of 3 bases from V and 4 bases from J, the junction contained 7 bases not matched to a gene. The CDR3 is made up of 15 amino acids. The germline gives CDR1 LNHDA, CDR2 SQIVND (reference sequence). This CDR3 is CASSIGGGRGETQYF. The CDR3 DNA is TGTGCCAGTAGTATTGGCGGGGGGCGGGGAGAGACCCAGTACTTC.

This chain joins TRBV5-6 and TRBJ2-5; tentatively, D is TRBD1 (6 bases). The V and J ends lost 4 bases and 5 bases respectively, with 15 bases between them. The CDR3 has 14 residues. Germline-derived CDR1 and CDR2 are SGHDT and YYEEEE. The CDR3 DNA reads TGTGCCAGCAGCATCGGACAGCGCGGGGAGACCCAGTACTTC. This encodes CASSIGQRGETQYF.

The genes are TRBV10-3 and TRBJ1-6, with 11 bases fitting TRBD1. J lost 2 bases, V lost 6 bases, and 6 bases had no gene match. This CDR3 spans 17 amino acids. In germline, CDR1 is ENHRY, CDR2 SYGVKD. CDR3 DNA sequence: TGTGCCATCAGCGCTCGGACAGGGGGCACCTATAATTCACCCCTCCACTTT. Translating it yields CAISARTGGTYNSPLHF.

This clonotype was seen a few times. The V call is TRBV20-1, the J call TRBJ2-1; 10 bases match TRBD2. Germline CDR1 reads DFQATT; CDR2 reads SNEGSKA (reference sequence). The CDR3 sequence is 13 residues long. V lost 4 bases, J lost 8 bases, and 5 bases stayed unmatched. The CDR3 sequence: CSAKSGRVYEQFF. DNA of the CDR3: TGCAGTGCTAAAAGCGGGAGGGTCTATGAGCAGTTCTTC.

This clonotype was detected once. The chain recombines TRBV6-2 or TRBV6-3 with TRBJ1-2; the D gene is possibly TRBD1 (5 bases). The CDR3 is made up of 15 amino acids. The ends were cut back, 6 bases at V and 2 bases at J, with 16 bases in the middle. Germline-derived CDR1 and CDR2 are MNHEY and SVGEGT. This CDR3 reads CASSPNGGGNYGYTF. The CDR3 coding sequence is TGTGCCAGCAGCCCCAATGGGGGGGGGAACTATGGCTACACCTTC.

This chain links TRBV7-9 with TRBJ1-1; D unresolved. CDR1 and CDR2 (germline): SEHNR, FQNEAQ (reference sequence). Trimming cost V 6 bases and J 1 base, with 12 bases left between them. The length of the CDR3 is 14 residues. Here the CDR3 DNA reads TGTGCCAGCAGTCGGTCGAGGGAGAACACTGAAGCTTTCTTT. Translation: CASSRSRENTEAFF.

This clonotype was seen a few times. This sequence joins TRBV20-1 and TRBJ1-3; a weak D match, TRBD1 (5 bases). V lost 2 bases and J 4 bases, leaving 6 bases between the germline ends. The CDR3 extends over 12 amino acids. Germline CDR1 DFQATT, CDR2 SNEGSKA (reference sequence). In nucleotides, the CDR3 is TGCAGTGCTAGATCAGGGGGAAACACCATATATTTT. This codes for CSARSGGNTIYF.

The chain is built from TRBV28 and TRBJ1-2, with TRBD1 identical over 9 bases. This CDR3 is 15 amino acids long. V trimming: 3 bases; J trimming: 4 bases; junction bases outside the gene matches: 6. CDR1 MDHEN and CDR2 SYDVKM come from the germline V gene. The CDR3 DNA sequence: TGTGCCAGCAGTTTCTACAGGGGGCAGGGCTATGGCTACACCTTC. This sequence encodes CASSFYRGQGYGYTF.

The chain couples TRBV7-2 to TRBJ2-1; TRBD2 agrees at 8 bases. This CDR3 has 13 residues. CDR1 SGHTA and CDR2 FQGNSA come from the germline V gene. V dropped 7 bases and J dropped 9; count of bases not matched to a gene: 8. This chain's CDR3 is CASTPLAGTEQFF. In nucleotides, the CDR3 is TGTGCCAGCACCCCTTTAGCGGGAACTGAGCAGTTCTTC.

J is TRBJ2-7 and V is TRBV7-8; perhaps TRBD1 as D (6 bases). CDR1 is SGHVS and CDR2 is FQNEAQ in the germline V gene. V was pared by 5 bases and J by 2 bases, with 16 bases between. The CDR3 is made up of 15 amino acids. CDR3 sequence: CASSERGTRPYEQYF. The CDR3 DNA follows: TGTGCCAGCAGCGAGCGTGGGACAAGGCCCTACGAGCAGTACTTC.

The chain employs TRBV24-1 and TRBJ2-1; D might be TRBD2 (6 bases). This CDR3 is 16 amino acids long. The V gene's germline CDR1 is KGHDR and CDR2 SFDVKD. Trimming pared 9 bases from V and 6 bases from J, leaving 23 bases between. The CDR3 reads CATGPSGPFVGNEQFF. The CDR3 DNA reads as TGTGCCACCGGGCCGAGCGGGCCTTTTGTGGGCAATGAGCAGTTCTTC.

This clonotype was picked up a small number of times. The chain couples TRBV20-1 to TRBJ2-3; no clear D gene. The CDR3 contains 15 residues. With 6 bases removed from V and 0 bases from J, the gap between germline ends came to 16 bases. Germline-derived CDR1 and CDR2 are DFQATT and SNEGSKA (reference sequence). CDR3 coding DNA: TGCAGTGCCCCCGGGTCCCTACATAGCACAGATACGCAGTATTTT. This gives the protein CSAPGSLHSTDTQYF.

The sample holds a few counts of this clonotype. V gene TRBV20-1 combines with J gene TRBJ1-5; D is unresolved. This CDR3 spans 17 amino acids. Germline CDR1 and CDR2: DFQATT and SNEGSKA (reference sequence). Deletions cut 4 bases from V and 0 bases from J, with 19 bases between. The CDR3 spells CSATRQPDLVSNQPQHF. CDR3 DNA sequence: TGCAGTGCTACTCGTCAGCCGGATCTAGTTAGCAATCAGCCCCAGCATTTT.

This clonotype has only a few counts. The V and J genes are TRBV20-1 and TRBJ1-4; TRBD1 matches at 7 bases. The V segment lost 4 bases and the J segment 8 bases; nucleotides outside the gene matches: 7. Germline values: CDR1 DFQATT, CDR2 SNEGSKA (reference sequence). The CDR3 is made up of 13 amino acids. CDR3 nucleotide sequence: TGCAGTGCTATCGACAGGGTTGGCGAAAAACTGTTTTTT. Protein product: CSAIDRVGEKLFF.

This clonotype has a handful of counts. The gene calls are TRBV11-2 and TRBJ2-7; tentative D call: TRBD1 (5 bases). The germline V and J ends were trimmed by 4 bases and 6 bases, with 16 bases remaining between them. The germline gives CDR1 SGHAT, CDR2 FQNNGV. The CDR3 has 14 amino acids. CDR3 amino acids: CASSYQGAFGEQYF. DNA for the CDR3: TGTGCCAGCAGCTATCAAGGGGCCTTCGGCGAGCAGTACTTC.

This clonotype was seen a handful of times. This chain uses TRBV28 with TRBJ1-2, with unresolved D. Between the trimmed V and J ends, which lost 3 bases and 3 bases, there was a span of 5 bases. The germline gives CDR1 MDHEN, CDR2 SYDVKM. The CDR3 runs to 12 residues. In nucleotides, the CDR3 is TGTGCCAGCAGTTTTGTAGACTATGGCTACACCTTC. Translating gives CASSFVDYGYTF.

The genes are TRBV7-9 and TRBJ1-2, with D tentatively TRBD1 (5 bases). Trimming stripped 5 bases from V and 8 bases from J, with 12 bases between. Per the germline V gene, CDR1 is SEHNR and CDR2 is FQNEAQ (reference sequence). This CDR3 region has 12 residues. CDR3 sequence (DNA): TGTGCCAGCAGCCCGGACACAGGAGGCTACACCTTC. Translation: CASSPDTGGYTF.

V is TRBV20-1 and J is TRBJ1-2, with D maybe TRBD1 (5 bases). This CDR3 is built from 14 residues. Trimming cost V 6 bases and J 8 bases, with 22 bases left between them. Germline assignment: CDR1 DFQATT and CDR2 SNEGSKA (reference sequence). CDR3 in amino acids: CSARFLGQGDGYTF. Written as DNA, the CDR3 is TGCAGTGCCAGGTTTTTGGGTCAGGGCGACGGCTACACCTTC.

This clonotype has a handful of counts. This chain uses TRBV28 with TRBJ1-2; 11 nucleotides agree with TRBD1. This CDR3 comprises 15 residues. Germline CDR1 MDHEN, CDR2 SYDVKM. V lost 5 bases to trimming and J lost 4 bases; unmatched junction nucleotides: 6. DNA of the CDR3: TGTGCCAGCAGTAGGCGGGACAGGGGGGCCTATGGCTACACCTTC. It translates to CASSRRDRGAYGYTF.